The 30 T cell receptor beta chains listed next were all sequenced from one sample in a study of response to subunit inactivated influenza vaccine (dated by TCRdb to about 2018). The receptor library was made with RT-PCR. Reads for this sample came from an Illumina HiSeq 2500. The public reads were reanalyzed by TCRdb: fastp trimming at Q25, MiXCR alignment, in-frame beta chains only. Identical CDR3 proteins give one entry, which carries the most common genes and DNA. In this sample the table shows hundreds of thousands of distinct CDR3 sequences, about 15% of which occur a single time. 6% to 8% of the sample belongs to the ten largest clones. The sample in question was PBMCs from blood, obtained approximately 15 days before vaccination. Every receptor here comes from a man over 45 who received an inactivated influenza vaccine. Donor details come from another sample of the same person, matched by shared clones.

This CDR3 reads CATSRAITEARVTQYF. The CDR3 DNA follows: TGTGCCACCAGCAGAGCGATAACAGAGGCCCGAGTGACCCAGTACTTC. V usage is TRBV15 and J usage is TRBJ2-5; no definite D call. The CDR3 is 16 amino acids. Trimming cost V 1 base and J 7 bases, with 19 bases left between them. Germline loops: CDR1 LNHNV, CDR2 YYDKDF (reference sequence).

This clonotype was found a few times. The CDR3 DNA sequence: TGCAGTGCTGGGTGGGGCGGCTCTAGCACAGATACGCAGTATTTT. It yields the protein CSAGWGGSSTDTQYF. The chain joins TRBV20-1 to TRBJ2-3; maybe TRBD1 (5 bases). V was clipped by 5 bases and J by 0 bases, with 15 bases between them. The CDR3 spans 15 residues. CDR1 is DFQATT, CDR2 SNEGSKA, per germline (reference sequence).

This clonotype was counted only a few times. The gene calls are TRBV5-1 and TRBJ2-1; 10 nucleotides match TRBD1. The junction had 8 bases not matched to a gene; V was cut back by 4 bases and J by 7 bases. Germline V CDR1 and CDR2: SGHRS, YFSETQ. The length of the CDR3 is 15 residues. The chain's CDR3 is CASSPGTGEENEQFF. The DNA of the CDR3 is TGCGCCAGCAGCCCCGGGACAGGGGAGGAAAATGAGCAGTTCTTC. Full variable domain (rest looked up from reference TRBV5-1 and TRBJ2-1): KAGVTQTPRYLIKTRGQQVTLSCSPISGHRSVSWYQQTPGQGLQFLFEYFSETQRNKGNFPGRFSGRQFSNSRSEMNVSTLELGDSALYLCASSPGTGEENEQFFGPGTRLTVL.

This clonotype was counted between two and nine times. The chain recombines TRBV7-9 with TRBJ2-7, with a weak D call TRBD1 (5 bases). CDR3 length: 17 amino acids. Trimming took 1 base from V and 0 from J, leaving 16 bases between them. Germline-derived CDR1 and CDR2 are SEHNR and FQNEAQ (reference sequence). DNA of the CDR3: TGTGCCAGCAGCTTAGACAGGTTTGGTTCAAGCTCCTACGAGCAGTACTTC. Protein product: CASSLDRFGSSSYEQYF.

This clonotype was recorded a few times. The CDR3 DNA follows: TGTGCCAGCAGTCCGGCGCACTCACCTACGGGAGAGCAGTACTTC. Translating gives CASSPAHSPTGEQYF. The rearrangement uses TRBV7-9 and TRBJ2-7, with D possibly being TRBD2 (5 bases). Per the germline V gene, CDR1 is SEHNR and CDR2 is FQNEAQ (reference sequence). The CDR3 runs to 15 residues. The ends were cut back, 6 bases at V and 7 bases at J, with 22 bases in the middle.

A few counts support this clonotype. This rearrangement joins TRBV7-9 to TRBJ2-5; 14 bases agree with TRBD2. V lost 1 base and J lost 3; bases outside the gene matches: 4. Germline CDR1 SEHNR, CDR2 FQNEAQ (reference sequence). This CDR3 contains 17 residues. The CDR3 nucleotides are TGTGCCAGCAGCTTAGACCCGGGACTAGCGGGGGAAGAGACCCAGTACTTC. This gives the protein CASSLDPGLAGEETQYF.

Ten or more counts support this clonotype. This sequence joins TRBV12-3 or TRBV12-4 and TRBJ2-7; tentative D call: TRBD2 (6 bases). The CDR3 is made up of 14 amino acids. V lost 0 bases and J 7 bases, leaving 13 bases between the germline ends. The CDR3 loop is CASSLAEGLGEQYF. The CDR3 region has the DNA TGTGCCAGCAGTTTAGCGGAGGGCCTGGGGGAGCAGTACTTC.

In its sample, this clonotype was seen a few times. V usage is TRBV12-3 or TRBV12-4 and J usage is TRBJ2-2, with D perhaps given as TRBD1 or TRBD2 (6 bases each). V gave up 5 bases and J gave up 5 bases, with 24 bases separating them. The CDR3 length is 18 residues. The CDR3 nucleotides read TGTGCCAGCAGTCCCGGGAGTACAGGGCTAACGGGGACCGGGGAGCTGTTTTTT. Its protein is CASSPGSTGLTGTGELFF.

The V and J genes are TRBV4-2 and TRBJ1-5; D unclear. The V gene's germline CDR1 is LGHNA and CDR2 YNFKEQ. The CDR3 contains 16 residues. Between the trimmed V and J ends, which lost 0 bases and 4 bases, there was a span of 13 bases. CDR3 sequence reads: CASSQESQALNQPQHF. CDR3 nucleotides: TGTGCCAGCAGCCAAGAATCGCAGGCTCTTAATCAGCCCCAGCATTTT.

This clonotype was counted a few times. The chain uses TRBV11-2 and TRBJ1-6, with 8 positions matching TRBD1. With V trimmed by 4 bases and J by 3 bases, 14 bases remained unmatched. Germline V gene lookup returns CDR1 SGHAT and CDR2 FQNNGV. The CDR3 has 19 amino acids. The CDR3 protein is CASSSYPYSDRDYNSPLHF. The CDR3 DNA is TGTGCCAGCAGCTCGTACCCCTACTCGGACAGGGACTATAATTCACCCCTCCACTTT.

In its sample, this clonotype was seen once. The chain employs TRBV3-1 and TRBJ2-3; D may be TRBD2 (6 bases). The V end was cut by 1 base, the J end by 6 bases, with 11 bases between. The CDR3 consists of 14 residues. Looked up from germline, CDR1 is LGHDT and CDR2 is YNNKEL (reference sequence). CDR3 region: CASSQGRERDTQYF. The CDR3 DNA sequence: TGTGCCAGCAGCCAAGGGCGGGAACGGGATACGCAGTATTTT.

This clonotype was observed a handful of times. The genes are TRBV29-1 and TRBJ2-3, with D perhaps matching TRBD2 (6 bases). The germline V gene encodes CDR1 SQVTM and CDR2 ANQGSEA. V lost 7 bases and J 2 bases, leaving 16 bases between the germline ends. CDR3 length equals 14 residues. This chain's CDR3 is CSASSAGFTDTQYF. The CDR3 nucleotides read TGCAGCGCATCTAGCGCAGGATTCACAGATACGCAGTATTTT.

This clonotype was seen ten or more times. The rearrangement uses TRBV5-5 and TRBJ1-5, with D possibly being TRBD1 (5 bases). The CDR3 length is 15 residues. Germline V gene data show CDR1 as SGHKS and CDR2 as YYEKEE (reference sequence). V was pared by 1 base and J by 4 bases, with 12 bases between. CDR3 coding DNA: TGTGCCAGCAGCTTGTCAGGGACCCAGAATCAGCCCCAGCATTTT. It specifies CASSLSGTQNQPQHF.

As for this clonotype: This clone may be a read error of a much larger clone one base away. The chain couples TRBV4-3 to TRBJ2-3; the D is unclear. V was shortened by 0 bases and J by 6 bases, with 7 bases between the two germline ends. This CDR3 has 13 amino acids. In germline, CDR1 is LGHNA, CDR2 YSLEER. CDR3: CASSQDPEDTQYF. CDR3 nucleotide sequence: TGCGCCAGCAGCCAAGACCCAGAGGATACGCAGTATTTT.

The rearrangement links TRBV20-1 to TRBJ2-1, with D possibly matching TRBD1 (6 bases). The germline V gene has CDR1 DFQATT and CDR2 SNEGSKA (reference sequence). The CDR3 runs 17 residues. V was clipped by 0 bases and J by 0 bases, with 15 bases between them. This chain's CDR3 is CSARDSTGDSSYNEQFF. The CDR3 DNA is TGCAGTGCTAGAGATTCGACAGGCGATAGCTCCTACAATGAGCAGTTCTTC.

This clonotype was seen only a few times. This CDR3 is CASSREGHLNTEAFF. CDR3 coding DNA: TGTGCCAGCAGCCGGGAGGGACACTTGAACACTGAAGCTTTCTTT. The chain is built from TRBV5-6 and TRBJ1-1, with D possibly TRBD1 on 6 matching bases. CDR3 size: 15 residues. Germline lookup yields CDR1 SGHDT and CDR2 YYEEEE. V lost 4 bases and J lost 0, with 13 bases in between.

The DNA for the CDR3 is TGTGCCAGCAGTGACTCGATCTGGGGGACAGATACGCAGTATTTT. Protein sequence: CASSDSIWGTDTQYF. The chain couples TRBV6-4 to TRBJ2-3; D is perhaps TRBD1 or TRBD2 (5 bases each). The CDR3 is 15 amino acids. V shed 0 bases and J shed 3 bases, with 10 bases lying between them. Germline CDR1 reads MRHNA; CDR2 reads SNTAGT.

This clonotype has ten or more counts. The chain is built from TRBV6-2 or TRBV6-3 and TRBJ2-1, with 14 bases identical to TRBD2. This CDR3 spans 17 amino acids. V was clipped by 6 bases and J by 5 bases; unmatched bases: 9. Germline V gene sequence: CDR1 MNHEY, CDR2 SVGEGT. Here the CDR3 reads CASSTRLGLAGDNEQFF. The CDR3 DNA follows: TGTGCCAGCAGCACACGCTTGGGACTAGCGGGAGACAATGAGCAGTTCTTC.

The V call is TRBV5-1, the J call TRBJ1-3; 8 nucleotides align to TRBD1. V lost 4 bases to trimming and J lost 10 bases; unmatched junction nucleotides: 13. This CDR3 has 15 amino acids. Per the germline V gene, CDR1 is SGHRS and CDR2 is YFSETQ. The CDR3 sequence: CASSIDRGRGKTIYF. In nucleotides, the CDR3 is TGCGCCAGCAGCATAGACAGGGGAAGAGGGAAAACCATATATTTT. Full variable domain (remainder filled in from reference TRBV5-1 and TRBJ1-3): KAGVTQTPRYLIKTRGQQVTLSCSPISGHRSVSWYQQTPGQGLQFLFEYFSETQRNKGNFPGRFSGRQFSNSRSEMNVSTLELGDSALYLCASSIDRGRGKTIYFGEGSWLTVV.

CDR3 loop: CASSQDGAVNTEAFF. The CDR3 nucleotides are TGTGCCAGCAGCCAAGATGGGGCAGTGAACACTGAAGCTTTCTTT. The chain links TRBV4-2 to TRBJ1-1, with D perhaps matching TRBD1 (5 bases). V was clipped by 0 bases and J by 0 bases, with 8 bases between them. The germline gives CDR1 LGHNA, CDR2 YNFKEQ. The CDR3 spans 15 residues.

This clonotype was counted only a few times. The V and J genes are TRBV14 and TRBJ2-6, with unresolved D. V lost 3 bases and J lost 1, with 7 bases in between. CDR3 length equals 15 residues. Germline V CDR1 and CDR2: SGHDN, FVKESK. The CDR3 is CASSHMESGANVLTF. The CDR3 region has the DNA TGTGCCAGCAGCCACATGGAGTCTGGGGCCAACGTCCTGACTTTC.

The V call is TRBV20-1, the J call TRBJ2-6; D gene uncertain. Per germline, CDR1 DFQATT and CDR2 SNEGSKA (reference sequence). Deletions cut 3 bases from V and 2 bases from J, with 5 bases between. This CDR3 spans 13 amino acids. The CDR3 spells CSASLAGANVLTF. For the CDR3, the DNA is TGCAGTGCTAGTCTGGCTGGGGCCAACGTCCTGACTTTC.

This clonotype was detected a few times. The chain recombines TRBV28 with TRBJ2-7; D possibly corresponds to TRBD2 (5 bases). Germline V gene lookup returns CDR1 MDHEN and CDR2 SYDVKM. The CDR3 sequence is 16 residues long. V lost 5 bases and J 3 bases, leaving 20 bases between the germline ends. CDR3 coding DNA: TGTGCCAGCAGTCTCGAGGCGGGCAGTCAGTTCTACGAGCAGTACTTC. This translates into CASSLEAGSQFYEQYF.

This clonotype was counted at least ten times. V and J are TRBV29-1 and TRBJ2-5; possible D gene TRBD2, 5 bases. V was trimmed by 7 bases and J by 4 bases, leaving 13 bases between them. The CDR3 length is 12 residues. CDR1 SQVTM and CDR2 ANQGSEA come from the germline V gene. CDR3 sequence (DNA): TGCAGCGGGACCACTAGTGGAGAGACCCAGTACTTC. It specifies CSGTTSGETQYF.

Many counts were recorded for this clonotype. In DNA, the CDR3 is TGCAGCGCTTACAGGGAAACCGGGGAGCTGTTTTTT. Translation: CSAYRETGELFF. The chain recombines TRBV29-1 with TRBJ2-2, with a tentative D call TRBD1 (6 bases). CDR1 is SQVTM, CDR2 ANQGSEA, per germline. V was trimmed by 7 bases and J by 5 bases, leaving 11 bases between them. The CDR3 spans 12 residues.

The CDR3 protein is CSASVGSPYNEQFF. The CDR3 DNA reads TGCAGTGCTTCCGTAGGGTCCCCCTACAATGAGCAGTTCTTC. V and J are TRBV20-1 and TRBJ2-1; D call uncertain. The CDR3 loop spans 14 amino acids. Germline CDR1 and CDR2: DFQATT and SNEGSKA (reference sequence). The ends were cut back, 5 bases at V and 2 bases at J, with 13 bases in the middle.

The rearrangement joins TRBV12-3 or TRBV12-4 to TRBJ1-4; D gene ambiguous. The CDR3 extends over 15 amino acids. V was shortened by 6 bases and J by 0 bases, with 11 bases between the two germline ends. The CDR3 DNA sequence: TGTGCCAGCAGCCAAACACACGCAACTAATGAAAAACTGTTTTTT. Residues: CASSQTHATNEKLFF.

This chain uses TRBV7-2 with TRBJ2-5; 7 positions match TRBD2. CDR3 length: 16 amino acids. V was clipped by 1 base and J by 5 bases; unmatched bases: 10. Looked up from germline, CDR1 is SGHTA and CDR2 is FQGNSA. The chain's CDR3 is CASSLVLGEGEETQYF. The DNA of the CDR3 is TGTGCCAGCAGCTTAGTTTTGGGGGAGGGCGAGGAGACCCAGTACTTC.

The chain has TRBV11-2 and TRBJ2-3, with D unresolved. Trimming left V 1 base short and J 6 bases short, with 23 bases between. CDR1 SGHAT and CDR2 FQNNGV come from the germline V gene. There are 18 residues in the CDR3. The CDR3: CASSLVGRGGSRWDTQYF. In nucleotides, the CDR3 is TGTGCCAGCAGCTTAGTAGGTCGCGGCGGTTCCCGTTGGGATACGCAGTATTTT.

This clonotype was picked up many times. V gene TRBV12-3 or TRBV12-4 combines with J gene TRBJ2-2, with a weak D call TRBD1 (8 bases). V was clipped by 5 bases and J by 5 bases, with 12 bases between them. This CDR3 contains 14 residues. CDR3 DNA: TGTGCCAGCAGTCACAGGGGGGGGACCGGGGAGCTGTTTTTT. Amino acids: CASSHRGGTGELFF.